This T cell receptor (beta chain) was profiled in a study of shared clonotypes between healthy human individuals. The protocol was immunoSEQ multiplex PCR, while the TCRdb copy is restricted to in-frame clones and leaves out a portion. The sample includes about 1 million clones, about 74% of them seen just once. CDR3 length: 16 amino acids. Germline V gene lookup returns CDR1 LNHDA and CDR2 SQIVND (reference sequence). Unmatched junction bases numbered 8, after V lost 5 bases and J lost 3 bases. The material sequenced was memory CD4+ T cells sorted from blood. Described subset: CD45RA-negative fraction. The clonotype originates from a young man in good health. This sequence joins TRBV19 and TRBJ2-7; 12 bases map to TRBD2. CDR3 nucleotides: TGTGCCAGTAGTCCTCTAGCGGGAGGGCCGAACTACGAGCAGTACTTC. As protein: CASSPLAGGPNYEQYF.